Presented here are 26 T cell receptor beta chains from one specimen sequenced in a study of blood T cell repertoires in COVID-19. TCRdb's copy holds only in-frame clones and misses some; the assay was immunoSEQ multiplex PCR. This repertoire shows over 200,000 clones, 84% found once; its top ten account for 1.8%. The sequencing sample was made of PBMCs or T cells enriched from blood (not recorded which). The receptors were gathered from a man aged 55 to 70 who had recovered from COVID-19.

The rearrangement links TRBV21-1 to TRBJ2-4; the table assigns TRBD2, which was not confirmed against the DNA. TRBV21-1 represents a pseudogene. The CDR3 is made up of 17 amino acids. This CDR3 reads CASSKGSAGLAKNIQYF. In DNA form, the CDR3 reads TGTGCCAGCAGCAAGGGGTCGGCGGGTCTAGCCAAAAACATTCAGTACTTC.

The chain recombines TRBV5-4 with TRBJ1-4; no firm D call. The CDR3 loop spans 14 amino acids. Germline V lookup: CDR1 SGHNT, CDR2 YYREEE (reference sequence). Trimming cost V 4 bases and J 0 bases, with 7 bases left between them. Written as DNA, the CDR3 is TGTGCCAGCAGCGCGGATGCAACTAATGAAAAACTGTTTTTT. This sequence encodes CASSADATNEKLFF.

This clone was seen once. The same CDR3 is also encoded by other DNA sequences in this sample. The gene calls are TRBV20-1 and TRBJ2-5; 7 nucleotides agree with TRBD2. Germline V gives CDR1 DFQATT, CDR2 SNEGSKA (reference sequence). Trimming took 8 bases from V and 2 from J; bases not matched to a gene: 2. This CDR3 is 11 amino acids long. The CDR3 protein is CSSGGQETQYF. The CDR3 nucleotides read TGCAGTTCGGGGGGTCAAGAGACCCAGTACTTC.

The chain employs TRBV18 and TRBJ1-5; 9 positions match TRBD1. Germline values: CDR1 KGHSH, CDR2 LQKENI. The CDR3 contains 15 residues. Trimming at V came to 5 bases and at J to 0 bases, leaving 2 bases not matched to a gene. The chain's CDR3 is CASSRTGDSNQPQHF. The CDR3 DNA sequence: TGTGCCAGCTCAAGGACAGGGGATAGCAATCAGCCCCAGCATTTT. Supplemented by reference TRBV18 and TRBJ1-5, the full variable domain reads NAGVMQNPRHLVRRRGQEARLRCSPMKGHSHVYWYRQLPEEGLKFMVYLQKENIIDESGMPKERFSAEFPKEGPSILRIQQVVRGDSAAYFCASSRTGDSNQPQHFGDGTRLSIL.

The genes are TRBV18 and TRBJ1-1; tentatively, D is TRBD1 (6 bases). This CDR3 comprises 15 residues. The ends were cut back, 4 bases at V and 0 bases at J, with 12 bases in the middle. Looked up from germline, CDR1 is KGHSH and CDR2 is LQKENI. In DNA form, the CDR3 reads TGTGCCAGCTCACAGTCAGGGGCCCTGAACACTGAAGCTTTCTTT. As protein: CASSQSGALNTEAFF.

Details on this clone: Other nucleotide sequences from this sample produce the same CDR3. The V call is TRBV18, the J call TRBJ1-1, with TRBD1 identical over 7 bases. Per the germline V gene, CDR1 is KGHSH and CDR2 is LQKENI. J gave up 4 bases and V 4 bases, and 3 bases lay outside the gene matches. There are 13 residues in the CDR3. The CDR3 DNA follows: TGTGCCAGCTCACTCCAGGGGGGCACTGAAGCTTTCTTT. Protein product: CASSLQGGTEAFF.

This clone was observed a few times. This rearrangement joins TRBV4-3 to TRBJ2-2; 14 positions match TRBD2. Germline trimming cut 4 bases from V and 1 base from J; bases unmatched to any gene: 5. The CDR3 has 18 residues. Germline CDR1 is LGHNA and CDR2 is YSLEER. The DNA of the CDR3 is TGCGCCAGCAGCCGCAGGACTAGCGGGGGGCAGAACACCGGGGAGCTGTTTTTT. The encoded protein is CASSRRTSGGQNTGELFF.

The chain uses TRBV7-3 and TRBJ2-7, with D tentatively TRBD2 (6 bases). Germline CDR1 is SGHTA and CDR2 is FQGTGA. Trimming removed 2 bases at V and 4 bases at J, with 15 bases between. CDR3 length: 15 amino acids. The CDR3 coding sequence is TGTGCCAGCAGCTTAGGGGGAGGAGCCAAATACGAGCAGTACTTC. Its translation is CASSLGGGAKYEQYF.

V usage is TRBV6-6 and J usage is TRBJ1-1; D perhaps matches TRBD1 (6 bases). In germline, CDR1 is MNHNY, CDR2 SVGAGI (reference sequence). The CDR3 length is 14 residues. V lost 5 bases to trimming and J lost 5 bases, with 15 bases between them. CDR3 residues: CASSHRQERTEAFF. For the CDR3, the DNA is TGTGCCAGCAGTCACCGACAGGAGAGGACTGAAGCTTTCTTT.

This clone was seen only a few times. The chain is built from TRBV6-5 and TRBJ2-2; maybe TRBD1 (5 bases). The CDR3 is made up of 15 amino acids. V dropped 6 bases and J dropped 1 base, with 12 bases sitting between them. Germline CDR1 reads MNHEY; CDR2 reads SVGAGI. CDR3: CASRDKKKNTGELFF. In DNA form, the CDR3 reads TGTGCCAGCAGGGACAAGAAAAAGAACACCGGGGAGCTGTTTTTT.

This clone has only one observation. The rearrangement uses TRBV10-3 and TRBJ1-1, with 7 bases aligning to TRBD1. After removal of 6 bases from V and 1 base from J, the junction contained 5 bases not matched to a gene. CDR3 length: 14 amino acids. Germline CDR1 reads ENHRY; CDR2 reads SYGVKD. CDR3 in DNA: TGTGCCATCAGCTGGACAGGAGAGAACACTGAAGCTTTCTTT. This translates into CAISWTGENTEAFF.

This clone was picked up one time. The V and J genes are TRBV19 and TRBJ1-1, with TRBD1 identical over 9 bases. Per germline, CDR1 LNHDA and CDR2 SQIVND (reference sequence). Trimming took 6 bases from V and 3 from J; bases not matched to a gene: 5. The CDR3 is 14 residues long. The CDR3 sequence: CASRKGQGYTEAFF. CDR3 bases: TGTGCCAGTAGAAAAGGACAGGGGTACACTGAAGCTTTCTTT.

This rearrangement joins TRBV2 to TRBJ1-6; tentatively, D is TRBD1 (6 bases). CDR1 is SNHLY, CDR2 FYNNEI, per germline. Between the trimmed V and J ends, which lost 7 bases and 6 bases, there was a span of 13 bases. The CDR3 loop spans 14 amino acids. The CDR3 sequence: CASKREGGNSPLHF. CDR3 nucleotides: TGTGCCAGCAAGAGGGAGGGGGGTAATTCACCCCTCCACTTT. The whole variable domain, filled in from reference TRBV2 and TRBJ1-6, reads EPEVTQTPSHQVTQMGQEVILRCVPISNHLYFYWYRQILGQKVEFLVSFYNNEISEKSEIFDDQFSVERPDGSNFTLKIRSTKLEDSAMYFCASKREGGNSPLHFGNGTRLTVT.

The chain joins TRBV5-1 to TRBJ2-1, with 11 bases matching TRBD1. V dropped 8 bases and J dropped 7; count of bases not matched to a gene: 8. Germline CDR1 SGHRS, CDR2 YFSETQ. This CDR3 has 14 amino acids. The CDR3 coding sequence is TGCGCCAGTACCGGGACAGGGGGTAAGAATGAGCAGTTCTTC. Translated, it gives CASTGTGGKNEQFF. The variable domain in full, completed from reference TRBV5-1 and TRBJ2-1, reads KAGVTQTPRYLIKTRGQQVTLSCSPISGHRSVSWYQQTPGQGLQFLFEYFSETQRNKGNFPGRFSGRQFSNSRSEMNVSTLELGDSALYLCASTGTGGKNEQFFGPGTRLTVL.

This clone occurred a few times. CDR3 in DNA: TGTGCCAGTAGTCGGACAGGGAGGGGATTTGAAGCTTTCTTT. It translates to CASSRTGRGFEAFF. The chain recombines TRBV19 with TRBJ1-1, with 8 nucleotides matching TRBD1. The CDR3 sequence is 14 residues long. J lost 7 bases, V lost 5 bases, and 9 bases had no gene match. Germline lookup yields CDR1 LNHDA and CDR2 SQIVND (reference sequence). The full variable domain, its missing parts supplied by reference TRBV19 and TRBJ1-1, is DGGITQSPKYLFRKEGQNVTLSCEQNLNHDAMYWYRQDPGQGLRLIYYSQIVNDFQKGDIAEGYSVSREKKESFPLTVTSAQKNPTAFYLCASSRTGRGFEAFFGQGTRLTVV.

This chain uses TRBV6-2 or TRBV6-3 with TRBJ1-4; TRBD1 matches 7 bases. From germline, CDR1 is MNHEY and CDR2 SVGEGT. The CDR3 is 15 residues long. The trim removed 1 base at V and 5 bases at J, leaving 4 bases unmatched. CDR3 coding DNA: TGTGCCAGCAGTTACTTAGGACAGGAGAATGAAAAACTGTTTTTT. This codes for CASSYLGQENEKLFF.

The chain employs TRBV3-1 (or the pseudogene TRBV3-2) and TRBJ1-3; D ambiguous. Trimming took off 3 bases at V and 3 bases at J, with 9 bases between the two ends. Per germline, CDR1 LGHDT and CDR2 YNNKEL (reference sequence). CDR3 length: 14 residues. The CDR3 DNA sequence: TGTGCCAGCAGCCAGAGTTATCTTGGAAACACCATATATTTT. Translating gives CASSQSYLGNTIYF.

To note about this clone: A read error may produce the germline difference seen at one junction end. The rearrangement joins TRBV24-1 to TRBJ1-5; no clear D. The CDR3 covers 13 residues. CDR1 KGHDR and CDR2 SFDVKD come from the germline V gene. The CDR3 DNA is TGTGCCACCAGTGACAGAAATAATCAACCCCAGCATTTT. It encodes CATSDRNNQPQHF.

The chain is built from TRBV13 and TRBJ2-1, with D maybe TRBD1 (5 bases). This CDR3 is 14 amino acids long. Germline V gene lookup returns CDR1 PRHDT and CDR2 FYEKMQ (reference sequence). Trimming took off 3 bases at V and 4 bases at J, with 10 bases between the two ends. The CDR3 here is CASSFWQGYNEQFF. CDR3 DNA: TGTGCCAGCAGCTTTTGGCAGGGTTACAATGAGCAGTTCTTC.

This clone was counted a single time. The chain uses TRBV7-9 and TRBJ2-1, with 10 bases lining up with TRBD2. The junction had 5 bases not matched to a gene; V was cut back by 5 bases and J by 4 bases. Germline CDR1 and CDR2: SEHNR and FQNEAQ (reference sequence). CDR3 length: 15 amino acids. CDR3 DNA: TGTGCCAGCAGCCGAGCACTAGCGGGGTACAATGAGCAGTTCTTC. Translated, it gives CASSRALAGYNEQFF.

The chain carries TRBV10-3 and TRBJ2-7; D gene uncertain. CDR1 is ENHRY, CDR2 SYGVKD, per germline. The CDR3 runs to 12 residues. V dropped 3 bases and J dropped 1 base, with 4 bases sitting between them. The CDR3 sequence is CAISDRSYEQYF. In nucleotides, the CDR3 is TGTGCCATCAGTGACAGGTCCTACGAGCAGTACTTC.

The chain combines TRBV18 with TRBJ1-6; D is possibly TRBD1 (6 bases). Deletions cut 5 bases from V and 0 bases from J, with 17 bases between. Per germline, CDR1 KGHSH and CDR2 LQKENI. The CDR3 length is 18 residues. For the CDR3, the DNA is TGTGCCAGCTCAGATTACGGGACATCGAGCTCCTATAATTCACCCCTCCACTTT. Its protein product is CASSDYGTSSSYNSPLHF.

The chain carries TRBV4-3 and TRBJ1-1; D gene uncertain. This CDR3 has 16 amino acids. The germline V and J ends were trimmed by 0 bases and 1 base, with 12 bases remaining between them. Germline V gives CDR1 LGHNA, CDR2 YSLEER. CDR3 DNA: TGCGCCAGCAGCCAAGAGGTTTGGGGAGGGAACACTGAAGCTTTCTTT. Amino acids: CASSQEVWGGNTEAFF.

The chain uses TRBV6-2 or TRBV6-3 and TRBJ1-2; 7 bases match TRBD1. The V and J ends lost 2 bases and 3 bases, in that order; junction bases with no gene match: 6. CDR1 and CDR2 (germline): MNHEY, SVGEGT. The CDR3 spans 15 residues. This CDR3 reads CASSYPGQGDYGYTF. CDR3 bases: TGTGCCAGCAGTTACCCCGGGCAGGGGGACTATGGCTACACCTTC.

J is TRBJ1-2 and V is TRBV20-1; D possibly corresponds to TRBD1 (5 bases). This CDR3 has 11 amino acids. Germline V gene sequence: CDR1 DFQATT, CDR2 SNEGSKA (reference sequence). The germline V and J ends were trimmed by 3 bases and 4 bases, with 6 bases remaining between them. CDR3 sequence: CSARDIYGYTF. In nucleotides, the CDR3 is TGCAGTGCTAGGGACATCTATGGCTACACCTTC.

The chain couples TRBV11-3 to TRBJ2-1; 8 bases are a match to TRBD1. Germline assignment: CDR1 SGHNT and CDR2 YENEEA. The junction had 14 bases not matched to a gene; V was cut back by 5 bases and J by 8 bases. The CDR3 contains 16 residues. CDR3 loop: CASSPRGGQGSDEQFF. The CDR3 DNA reads as TGTGCCAGCAGCCCCCGCGGAGGACAGGGAAGCGATGAGCAGTTCTTC.